This T cell receptor (beta chain) was sequenced during a study of regulatory T cells in long-lasting Graves disease. About the research overall: Patients with persistent Graves' disease had over 5 years of antithyroid drugs and persistent TSH receptor antibodies.

V was pared by 2 bases and J by 1 base, with 8 bases between. This CDR3 is built from 14 residues. This clonotype appeared many times. The antigen remains undetermined. Time point specified: persistent/refractory GD, antithyroid drugs over 5 years with positive TRAb. The TCR library was made from RNA that had been extracted from PBMCs in TRIzol. Combining iRepertoire HTBI primers with Arm-PCR of CDR3 regions, the authors built TCR beta libraries. TCRdb re-called the multiplex PCR reads through MiXCR, storing one row per CDR3 protein. The repertoire holds fewer than 550,000 distinct CDR3 sequences, with roughly 21% as singletons. Findings and caveats of the study: Relative to new patients (around 1,000), persistent patients exhibited greater sharing of public clonotypes (approximately 2,500). Persistent cases favored TRBV28, TRBJ1-2 and TRBJ2-5.

The chain recombines TRBV12-3 or TRBV12-4 with TRBJ1-1, with unresolved D. The sample here was peripheral blood mononuclear cells (PBMCs), taken when the disease was refractory, from a patient treated with antithyroid drugs. The receptor comes from a female donor with Graves disease. The CDR3 DNA is TGTGCCAGCAGTTTAAGAGGGAAGAACACTGAAGCTTTCTTT. Translation: CASSLRGKNTEAFF.